One and the same sample provided the 12 T cell receptor beta chains below, sequenced in a study of blood T cell repertoires in COVID-19. Assay used: immunoSEQ multiplex PCR; TCRdb lists only in-frame clones, some missing. The sample lists some 200,000 clones, almost 85% occurring once. Sequencing input: peripheral blood. All receptors come from a human donor with acute or convalescent COVID-19. The donor label of this sample is uncertain.

CDR3 DNA: TGTGCCAGTAGTATATGGAGAGGTTACGAGGCCATGAACACTGAAGCTTTCTTT. Its protein product is CASSIWRGYEAMNTEAFF. V gene TRBV19 combines with J gene TRBJ1-1; D unclear. V was pared by 2 bases and J by 0 bases, with 19 bases between. CDR3 length equals 18 residues. CDR1 is LNHDA and CDR2 is SQIVND in the germline V gene (reference sequence).

The chain employs TRBV27 and TRBJ1-5; possible D gene TRBD1, 5 bases. V shed 2 bases and J shed 0 bases, with 5 bases lying between them. Germline loops: CDR1 MNHEY, CDR2 SMNVEV (reference sequence). This CDR3 comprises 14 residues. CDR3 sequence (DNA): TGTGCCAGCAGTTTAGGACATAGCAATCAGCCCCAGCATTTT. It specifies CASSLGHSNQPQHF.

On this clone: The same CDR3 arises from other DNA sequences in this sample as well. This chain links TRBV30 with TRBJ1-2; possibly TRBD1 for D (6 bases). The CDR3 is made up of 12 amino acids. Germline V gives CDR1 GTSNPN, CDR2 SVGIG (reference sequence). V shed 0 bases and J shed 8 bases, with 10 bases lying between them. CDR3 protein: CAWSVQGSGYTF. The CDR3 nucleotides read TGTGCCTGGAGTGTACAGGGCTCCGGCTACACCTTC.

The chain recombines TRBV7-6 with TRBJ2-7, with D perhaps TRBD2 (5 bases). The V gene's germline CDR1 is SGHVS and CDR2 FNYEAQ. The CDR3 has 13 residues. V lost 2 bases and J lost 7, with 12 bases in between. As DNA, the CDR3 is TGTGCCAGCAGCTTAACGGGTCGGAGGGAGCAGTACTTC. Translation: CASSLTGRREQYF.

This chain links TRBV7-9 with TRBJ1-6, with D possibly TRBD1 on 5 matching bases. The V end was cut by 5 bases, the J end by 4 bases, with 18 bases between. CDR3 length equals 17 residues. The germline CDR1 and CDR2 sequences are SEHNR and FQNEAQ (reference sequence). The CDR3 nucleotides read TGTGCCAGCAGCACCCACGGGACTGGCCTTTATAATTCACCCCTCCACTTT. It is translated as CASSTHGTGLYNSPLHF. Using reference TRBV7-9 and TRBJ1-6 for the parts outside the CDR3, the full variable domain is DTGVSQNPRHKITKRGQNVTFRCDPISEHNRLYWYRQTLGQGPEFLTYFQNEAQLEKSRLLSDRFSAERPKGSFSTLEIQRTEQGDSAMYLCASSTHGTGLYNSPLHFGNGTRLTVT.

This clone occurred many times. The chain uses TRBV9 and TRBJ2-2, with TRBD1 identical over 7 bases. CDR1 is SGDLS and CDR2 is YYNGEE in the germline V gene. V shed 0 bases, J shed 5 bases, and the junction held 7 bases outside the gene matches. The length of the CDR3 is 16 residues. CDR3 protein: CASSVGTRQGTGELFF. The CDR3 DNA reads as TGTGCCAGCAGCGTAGGAACTAGACAGGGAACCGGGGAGCTGTTTTTT.

This clone was observed a few times. The genes are TRBV6-5 and TRBJ2-3; tentatively, D is TRBD1 (6 bases). V was cut by 6 bases and J by 4 bases, with 14 bases left in between. CDR3 length: 14 amino acids. CDR1 and CDR2 (germline): MNHEY, SVGAGI. CDR3 bases: TGTGCCAGCAGAGGGGGACCCCTGGCAGATACGCAGTATTTT. This sequence encodes CASRGGPLADTQYF.

The rearrangement joins TRBV4-2 to TRBJ2-1; the match to TRBD1 covers 12 bases. CDR1 is LGHNA and CDR2 is YNFKEQ in the germline V gene. J gave up 6 bases and V 0 bases, and 6 bases lay outside the gene matches. The CDR3 loop spans 17 amino acids. CDR3 sequence (DNA): TGTGCCAGCAGCCAAGATGTGGGGACAGGGGGCCGCAATGAGCAGTTCTTC. Translating gives CASSQDVGTGGRNEQFF.

The chain combines TRBV2 with TRBJ2-5; 8 bases are shared with TRBD2. With 6 bases clipped from V and 5 bases from J, the junction kept 5 bases outside the gene matches. The CDR3 extends over 13 amino acids. Germline CDR1 and CDR2: SNHLY and FYNNEI. The CDR3 coding sequence is TGTGCCAGCAGGACTAGCGTCATGGAGACCCAGTACTTC. Residues: CASRTSVMETQYF.

This clone was observed a single time. DNA for the CDR3: TGTGCCACCAGCAGAGATTTCCAGGGGACTGAAGCTTTCTTT. This sequence encodes CATSRDFQGTEAFF. The chain carries TRBV15 and TRBJ1-1; D may be TRBD1 (6 bases). The CDR3 runs 14 residues. CDR1 is LNHNV and CDR2 is YYDKDF in the germline V gene (reference sequence). The germline V and J ends were trimmed by 0 bases and 5 bases, with 10 bases remaining between them. The complete variable domain, with remaining parts taken from reference TRBV15 and TRBJ1-1, reads DAMVIQNPRYQVTQFGKPVTLSCSQTLNHNVMYWYQQKSSQAPKLLFHYYDKDFNNEADTPDNFQSRRPNTSFCFLDIRSPGLGDTAMYLCATSRDFQGTEAFFGQGTRLTVV.

The chain joins TRBV9 to TRBJ2-3, with 13 bases fitting TRBD2. V lost 3 bases and J lost 6; bases outside the gene matches: 4. The CDR3 sequence is 15 residues long. Germline values: CDR1 SGDLS, CDR2 YYNGEE. The CDR3 here is CASSGTSGRADTQYF. CDR3 DNA: TGTGCCAGCAGCGGGACTAGCGGGAGAGCTGATACGCAGTATTTT.

The V and J genes are TRBV19 and TRBJ2-1; 9 bases line up with TRBD1. The J segment lost 9 bases and the V segment lost 7 bases, leaving 7 bases of the junction unmatched. The length of the CDR3 is 13 residues. Germline lookup yields CDR1 LNHDA and CDR2 SQIVND (reference sequence). The CDR3 nucleotides are TGTGCCAGTACCCGGACAGGGGATGGTGAGCAGTTCTTC. This encodes CASTRTGDGEQFF. The full variable domain, completed using reference TRBV19 and TRBJ2-1, is DGGITQSPKYLFRKEGQNVTLSCEQNLNHDAMYWYRQDPGQGLRLIYYSQIVNDFQKGDIAEGYSVSREKKESFPLTVTSAQKNPTAFYLCASTRTGDGEQFFGPGTRLTVL.